A selection of T cell receptor beta chains follows, all from one sample in a study of shared clonotypes between healthy human individuals. Here immunoSEQ multiplex PCR was the method, and the copy in TCRdb shows in-frame clones only, minus some. The data show over 2,000,000 clones, over 85% seen once. Sequencing was done on a sample of naive CD8+ T cells from PBMCs. The receptors here all came from a man between 18 and 35 years old in good health. Some clones in this sample may be carry-over from other donors' samples. Both conserved end residues are part of each CDR3. D genes are given only for firm matches. Some rows have no size entry. The others give once, few or many, or a class for an expanded clone.

v_call	d_call	clone_size	j_call	cdr3_length	cdr3_aa	cdr3_nt
TRBV7-6	TRBD1	NA	TRBJ1-2	16	CASSSNTGGRAYGYTF	TGTGCCAGCAGCTCGAATACAGGGGGGAGGGCCTATGGCTACACCTTC
TRBV6-5	NA	NA	TRBJ1-5	14	CASSYSAGNQPQHF	TGTGCCAGCAGTTACTCAGCGGGAAATCAGCCCCAGCATTTT
TRBV29-1	TRBD1	NA	TRBJ2-7	13	CSVLDRVKGEQYF	TGCAGCGTTCTAGACAGGGTGAAAGGCGAGCAGTACTTC
TRBV28	TRBD1	NA	TRBJ2-1	17	CASSLSGQAASYNEQFF	TGTGCCAGCAGTTTAAGCGGACAGGCTGCCTCCTACAATGAGCAGTTCTTC
TRBV19	NA	NA	TRBJ2-7	11	CASSTGGEQYF	TGTGCCAGTAGTACTGGGGGCGAGCAGTACTTC
TRBV7-9	NA	NA	TRBJ2-7	13	CASSLDIRYEQYF	TGTGCCAGCAGCTTAGATATTAGATACGAGCAGTACTTC
TRBV7-9	NA	once	TRBJ2-7	12	CASRGITYEQYF	TGTGCCAGCAGAGGGATAACCTACGAGCAGTACTTC
TRBV14	TRBD2	NA	TRBJ2-5	16	CASSQDWQGGEETQYF	TGTGCCAGCAGCCAAGACTGGCAGGGAGGGGAAGAGACCCAGTACTTC
TRBV9	NA	NA	TRBJ2-1	14	CASSVDEGLYEQFF	TGTGCCAGCAGCGTAGACGAGGGTCTCTATGAGCAGTTCTTC
TRBV27	NA	NA	TRBJ1-2	16	CASSLRHGASGQGYTF	TGTGCCAGCAGTTTGAGACACGGGGCCTCAGGGCAAGGCTACACCTTC
TRBV9	NA	few	TRBJ1-3	15	CASSVDGGSGNTIYF	TGTGCCAGCAGCGTAGATGGAGGTAGTGGAAACACCATATATTTT
TRBV15	NA	NA	TRBJ2-1	13	CATSRTYYNEQFF	TGTGCCACCAGCAGGACTTACTACAATGAGCAGTTCTTC
TRBV11-3	TRBD1	NA	TRBJ2-5	14	CASSFRDRPETQYF	TGTGCCAGCAGCTTCCGGGACAGGCCAGAGACCCAGTACTTC
TRBV7-9	NA	NA	TRBJ2-1	12	CASAGDHNEQFF	TGTGCCAGCGCCGGGGACCACAATGAGCAGTTCTTC
TRBV11-2	NA	NA	TRBJ2-5	15	CASSVAGGWLWTQYF	TGTGCCAGCAGTGTAGCAGGGGGGTGGTTGTGGACCCAGTACTTC
TRBV28	NA	NA	TRBJ1-1	14	CASSSLRGNTEAFF	TGTGCCAGCAGTTCCCTAAGGGGGAACACTGAAGCTTTCTTT
TRBV7-9	NA	NA	TRBJ2-5	16	CASRHSLEGYQETQYF	TGTGCCAGCCGGCACTCTCTTGAGGGGTACCAAGAGACCCAGTACTTC
TRBV19	NA	NA	TRBJ2-6	15	CASLSWLSGANVLTF	TGTGCCAGCCTAAGTTGGCTCTCTGGGGCCAACGTCCTGACTTTC